This is a list of T cell receptor beta chains from one sample in a study of cytomegalovirus exposure and HLA in healthy donors. The assay was immunoSEQ multiplex PCR, and TCRdb's table has in-frame clones only and misses some. There are approximately 120,000 clones in the sample; 80% occur only once, and 8.9% lies in the top ten. Sequenced: PBMCs. The receptors here all came from a young man in good health and CMV-seropositive. The CDR3 runs from the conserved cysteine through the conserved F or W. D genes are given only for firm matches. The listing skips clone size in some rows; elsewhere it reads once, few, many or a size class.

>.|TRBJ2-3|TRBD2|TRBV7-9
TGTGCCAGCGCAAAGCAACCGGGCGGGGGTCCGGGGCAGTATTTT
CASAKQPGGGPGQYF
>.|TRBJ1-1|.|TRBV27
TGTGCCAGCAGTTTATCGACAGTCTTATCGGCTGAAGCTTTCTTT
CASSLSTVLSAEAFF
>.|TRBJ1-2|.|TRBV5-1
TGCGCCAGCAGCTTGTACGGGGATCGGGGCTACACCTTC
CASSLYGDRGYTF
>.|TRBJ1-1|.|TRBV10-3
TGTGCCATCAGTGAGTCGGGGGAGGACACTGAAGCTTTCTTT
CAISESGEDTEAFF
>.|TRBJ2-6|.|TRBV19
TGTGCCAGTAGTGACCCCCACGCCAGGGTGGAAGGGGCCAACGTCCTGACTTTC
CASSDPHARVEGANVLTF
>.|TRBJ1-4|TRBD1|TRBV5-8
TGTGCCAGCAGTCCGGGACAGGCAACTAATGAAAAACTGTTTTTT
CASSPGQATNEKLFF
>.|TRBJ2-5|.|TRBV2
TGTGCCAGCAGTGAAATGACTCAAGAGACCCAGTACTTC
CASSEMTQETQYF
>.|TRBJ2-6|TRBD1|TRBV2
TGTGCCAGCAGTCTGGACAGGGCTAGCTCTGGGGCCAACGTCCTGACTTTC
CASSLDRASSGANVLTF
>.|TRBJ2-7|.|TRBV5-6
TGTGCCAGCAGCTTCCTTAGACTGGATAGCTCCTACGAGCAGTACTTC
CASSFLRLDSSYEQYF
>.|TRBJ2-7|.|TRBV4-2
TGTGCCAGCAGCCAAGAACAGGATTACTACGAGCAGTACTTC
CASSQEQDYYEQYF
>.|TRBJ1-2|.|TRBV11-1
TGTGCCAGCAGCTTAGGAGATGATGGCTACACCTTC
CASSLGDDGYTF
>once|TRBJ2-1|TRBD1|TRBV9
TGTGCCAGCAGCGCCGACAGGGGCCCGGATGAGCAGTTCTTC
CASSADRGPDEQFF
>.|TRBJ2-7|.|TRBV10-2
TGCGCCAGCAGTGAGCACAGGTCGGCCTACGAGCAGTACTTC
CASSEHRSAYEQYF
>.|TRBJ2-5|.|TRBV19
TGTGCCAGTAGTATAGGGACTCAGGTAGAGACCCAGTACTTC
CASSIGTQVETQYF
>.|TRBJ2-1|.|TRBV11-1
TGTGCCAGCAGATATCTGTCAGGCCGGTGGTTCTTC
CASRYLSGRWFF
>.|TRBJ2-7|.|TRBV21-1
TGTGCCACCGGAGTTCCCTACGAGCAGTACTTC
CATGVPYEQYF
>few|TRBJ1-2|.|TRBV2
TGTGCCAGCGGGGTGGGGCCTACCACTAACTATGGCTACACCTTC
CASGVGPTTNYGYTF
>.|TRBJ2-7|.|TRBV11-2
TGTGCCAGCAGCACACATCCCGGGGGATACGAGCAGTACTTC
CASSTHPGGYEQYF
>once|TRBJ1-2|.|TRBV27
TGTGCCAGCAGTCCGCGCCGTGGTGGCTACACCTTC
CASSPRRGGYTF
>once|TRBJ1-1|TRBD1|TRBV11-2
TGTGCCAGCAGCCCAGGACAGGGGGCCACTGAAGCTTTCTTT
CASSPGQGATEAFF
>.|TRBJ1-2|TRBD1|TRBV28
TGTGCCAGCAGTCCACTCGGACAGGGCACTAACTATGGCTACACCTTC
CASSPLGQGTNYGYTF
>.|TRBJ1-5|.|TRBV10-3
TGTGCCATCAGTGCGACGACAGGTACCGATCAGCCCCAGCATTTT
CAISATTGTDQPQHF
>.|TRBJ1-6|.|TRBV5-1
TGCGCCAGCAGCCCCTGGGGGGGGCATGAATCACCCCTCCACTTT
CASSPWGGHESPLHF
>.|TRBJ2-3|TRBD2|TRBV27
TGTGCCAGCAGTTCCAAGCGGGGAGACACAGATACGCAGTATTTT
CASSSKRGDTDTQYF
>.|TRBJ2-3|.|TRBV11-3
TGTGCCAGCAGCTGGAGACAGAACACAGATACGCAGTATTTT
CASSWRQNTDTQYF
>.|TRBJ1-1|.|TRBV29-1
TGCAGCGTTTACAGGGATCTGGGGACGAACACTGAAGCTTTCTTT
CSVYRDLGTNTEAFF
>.|TRBJ1-1|TRBD1|TRBV7-3
TGTGCCAGCAGCTTAGGGGGGACAGGGAACACTGAAGCTTTCTTT
CASSLGGTGNTEAFF
>.|TRBJ1-6|TRBD1|TRBV10-1
TGCGCCAGCAGTGAGTCCGGGACAGGGAACTCACCCCTCCACTTT
CASSESGTGNSPLHF
>.|TRBJ1-3|TRBD1|TRBV2
TGTGCCAGCAGGAGGGGGACAGGGGGTGGAAACACCATATATTTT
CASRRGTGGGNTIYF
>.|TRBJ2-5|TRBD1|TRBV7-9
TGTGCCAGCAGCCCACGGACAGGGGTTGTAGGGGAGACCCAGTACTTC
CASSPRTGVVGETQYF
>.|TRBJ2-7|TRBD1|TRBV5-6
TGTGCCAGCAGCTTGGGGACAGGGGTCTACGAGCAGTACTTC
CASSLGTGVYEQYF
>.|TRBJ2-3|TRBD1|TRBV5-1
TGCGCCAGCAGCTTGGAGGGGGCCGCCCCAGATACGCAGTATTTT
CASSLEGAAPDTQYF
>.|TRBJ2-1|.|TRBV6-1
TGTGCCAGCACCGAAAGTGGGGGGAGGAATGAGCAGTTCTTC
CASTESGGRNEQFF
>.|TRBJ2-2|.|TRBV10-3
TGTGCCATCAGTGAGACATATAACACCGGGGAGCTGTTTTTT
CAISETYNTGELFF
>.|TRBJ2-3|TRBD2|TRBV7-9
TGTGCCAGCAGCTCGGGACTAGCGGGGGAAGCAGATACGCAGTATTTT
CASSSGLAGEADTQYF
>.|TRBJ1-4|.|TRBV27
TGTGCCAGCAGTTGGCGTCAGGGCGATGAAAAACTGTTTTTT
CASSWRQGDEKLFF
>.|TRBJ2-5|.|TRBV5-1
TGCGCCAGCAGCTCGGCTACCAGTGGGGCGTACCAAGAGACCCAGTACTTC
CASSSATSGAYQETQYF
>.|TRBJ1-4|TRBD1|TRBV5-1
TGCGCCAGCAGCTTGGGCCAGACAGGGTCCTATGAGGGAAAACTGTTTTTT
CASSLGQTGSYEGKLFF
>.|TRBJ2-1|TRBD1|TRBV7-9
TGTTCCAGCAGCCATAAACAGGGGATGGATGAGCAGTTCTTC
CSSSHKQGMDEQFF
>.|TRBJ2-5|TRBD2|TRBV5-8
TGTGCCAGCAGCCCCCGGGGAGGGGACCAAGAGACCCAGTACTTC
CASSPRGGDQETQYF
>few|TRBJ1-5|.|TRBV5-8
TGTGCCAGCCCCGGGGGGAGCAATCAGCCCCAGCATTTT
CASPGGSNQPQHF
>.|TRBJ2-3|TRBD1|TRBV14
TGTGCCAGCAGCCAAGAAACAACAGGGGCCCTCTTCAGCACAGATACGCAGTATTTT
CASSQETTGALFSTDTQYF
>.|TRBJ2-7|.|TRBV5-1
TGCGCCAGCAGCAACAGGGTGGGGGCCTACGAGCAGTACTTC
CASSNRVGAYEQYF
>.|TRBJ2-2|.|TRBV7-3
TGTGCCAGCAGCCCAAACGCAGGGGCTGCCGGGGAGCTGTTTTTT
CASSPNAGAAGELFF
>.|TRBJ1-1|.|TRBV10-1
TGCGCCAGCAGTGAGTCTAGTGGGTGGGCGAACACTGAAGCTTTCTTT
CASSESSGWANTEAFF
>few|TRBJ2-5|TRBD2|TRBV9
TGTGCCAGCAGCGTAGGCGAGCGGGGATACGGGACCCAGTACTTC
CASSVGERGYGTQYF
>.|TRBJ2-3|TRBD2|TRBV6-5
TGTGCCAGCAGTTACTCAGGACTAGTTGGAGATACGCAGTATTTT
CASSYSGLVGDTQYF
>few|TRBJ2-7|.|TRBV9
TGTGCCAGCAGCGCCCACCCCGACAGCTACGAGCAGTACTTC
CASSAHPDSYEQYF
>.|TRBJ2-7|.|TRBV30
TGTGCCTGGAGTTTATCCCCCTACGAGCAGTACTTC
CAWSLSPYEQYF
>.|TRBJ2-7|.|TRBV5-1
TGCGCCAGCACAGTGAATTCGGAGCAGTATTTC
CASTVNSEQYF
>.|TRBJ1-2|TRBD1|TRBV9
TGTGCCAGCAGCGTATCTCTCACAGGGGCCCAGGGCTACACCTTC
CASSVSLTGAQGYTF
>few|TRBJ1-1|TRBD1|TRBV6-1
TGTGCCAGCAGTCGGGACAGGGCCAACACTGAAGCTTTCTTT
CASSRDRANTEAFF
>few|TRBJ1-1|TRBD1|TRBV7-3
TGTGCCAGCAGCCCCAGGGGGTTGGCTGAAGCTTTCTTT
CASSPRGLAEAFF
>few|TRBJ2-2|.|TRBV7-3
TGTGCCAGCAGCGGATGGTCCACGGGACATAACACCGGGGAGCTGTTTTTT
CASSGWSTGHNTGELFF
>.|TRBJ2-3|.|TRBV4-2
TGTGCCAGCAGCCAAGAGTTACTTAGTGGACTGTTCTCTGGCACAGATACGCAGTATTTT
CASSQELLSGLFSGTDTQYF
>once|TRBJ2-7|TRBD1|TRBV5-1
TGCGCCAGCAGCACAAACACCCCAGGACAGGGGTACGAGCAGTACTTC
CASSTNTPGQGYEQYF
>.|TRBJ1-5|.|TRBV10-2
TGCGCCAGCAGTACCTCTCGGGGAGGTCAGCCCCAGCATTTT
CASSTSRGGQPQHF
>.|TRBJ1-1|.|TRBV7-9
TGTGCCAGCAGCTCAGCAAAAAGGACAGCGAACACTGAAGCTTTCTTT
CASSSAKRTANTEAFF